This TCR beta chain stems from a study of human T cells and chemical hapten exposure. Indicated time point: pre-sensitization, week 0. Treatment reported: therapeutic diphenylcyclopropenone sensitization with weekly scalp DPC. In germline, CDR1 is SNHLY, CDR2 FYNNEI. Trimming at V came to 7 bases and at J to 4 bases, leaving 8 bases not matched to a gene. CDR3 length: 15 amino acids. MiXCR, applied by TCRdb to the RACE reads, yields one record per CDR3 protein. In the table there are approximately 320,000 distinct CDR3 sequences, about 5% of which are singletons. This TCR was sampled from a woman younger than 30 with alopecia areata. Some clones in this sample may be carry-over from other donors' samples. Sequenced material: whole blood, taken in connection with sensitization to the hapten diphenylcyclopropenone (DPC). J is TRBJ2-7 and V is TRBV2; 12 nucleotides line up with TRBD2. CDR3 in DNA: TGTGCCAGCAATGACAGGACTAGCGGGGAGTACGAGCAGTACTTC. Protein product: CASNDRTSGEYEQYF.